The clone carrying this T cell receptor (beta chain) has a single count. Germline V gene data show CDR1 as SGHKS and CDR2 as YYEKEE (reference sequence). The J segment lost 7 bases and the V segment lost 0 bases, leaving 5 bases of the junction unmatched. This CDR3 region has 15 residues. The data were obtained in a study of blood T cell repertoires in COVID-19. Across the study: PBMCs, B-cell-depleted T cells, or T cells were the source of the cDNA or gDNA that made up the material.

Authors' methods: From reference gene primer amplification, estimates of nucleated cell counts were derived. TCRdb keeps only in-frame clones here, not all; method: immunoSEQ multiplex PCR. The DNA gave D and trimming, while V, J and clone size come from that table. The sample carries some 37,000 clones, roughly 80% recorded once. The TCR was taken from a man older than 75 with active or convalescent COVID-19. The gene calls are TRBV5-5 and TRBJ2-1; TRBD2 matches 9 bases. The specimen was peripheral blood. The CDR3 nucleotides read TGTGCCAGCAGCTTGGTGCGGGGGGGAGCAAATGAGCAGTTCTTC. The encoded protein is CASSLVRGGANEQFF.